The present T cell receptor beta chain was sequenced within a study of cytomegalovirus exposure and HLA in healthy donors. Overall study results and limits: In an earlier analysis, about 87% or about 30%: the productive usage of most TCR beta V segments. It was approximately 170 TCR beta chains that were listed as cytomegalovirus-associated.

Losses at the gene ends were 0 bases for V and 0 bases for J; bases not matched to a gene: 5. The length of the CDR3 is 16 residues. CDR1 and CDR2 (germline): MNHNY, SVGAGI (reference sequence). Regarding this clone: Antigen specificity is unknown. Other nucleotide sequences in the sample specify the same CDR3.

PCR employed 60 Vbeta and 13 Jbeta primers. Per the original methods: In a later analysis, of some 80 million unique beta chains, roughly 11 million appeared in at least two donors. Measured with immunoSEQ multiplex PCR; TCRdb has only the in-frame clones, and not every one. V and J calls and clone size follow that table, whereas D and trimming were derived from the DNA. Among 210,000 or so clones, almost 80% were seen once, and the ten largest hold 1.5% to 2%. The specimen sequenced was PBMCs. This TCR was recovered from a man between 18 and 35 years old in good health and CMV-seronegative. V is TRBV6-6 and J is TRBJ2-7; 7 bases map to TRBD2. CDR3 nucleotides: TGTGCCAGCAGTTACTCGAGCGGGGAAAGCTCCTACGAGCAGTACTTC. Its protein product is CASSYSSGESSYEQYF.